The table lists the clone carrying this TCR beta chain with a few counts. Its antigen remains unidentified. CDR1 MNHEY and CDR2 SVGAGI come from the germline V gene. This CDR3 is 13 amino acids long. Deletions cut 5 bases from V and 6 bases from J, with 11 bases between. The data stem from a study of T cell repertoires in cytomegalovirus infection. On the study more broadly: HLA-C-restricted CMV epitopes, recently identified, and well-studied HLA-B-restricted ones were used by the study. Public signatures in TCR beta pointed to CMV infection and matching HLA type. Study-level findings and limits: The study found HLA-C-restricted CMV-specific TCR beta clonotypes dominating the ex vivo response. The study identified carriers of CMV plus the relevant HLA from cumulative public TCR beta family frequency.

TCRdb reanalysed the reads using MiXCR and keeps one entry per CDR3 protein. The sample has 230,000 or so distinct CDR3 sequences; approximately 40% are singletons. V and J are TRBV6-5 and TRBJ2-1, with D perhaps matching TRBD1 or TRBD2 (5 bases each). Material: CD8+ T cells from cultured PBMCs, obtained from culture after CMV antigen stimulation. The clonotype was recovered from a human donor in good health (CMV status not recorded). Some clones in this sample may be carry-over from other donors' samples. CDR3 DNA sequence: TGTGCCAGCAGTACCCGGGGACCCAATGAGCAGTTCTTC. Translation gives CASSTRGPNEQFF.